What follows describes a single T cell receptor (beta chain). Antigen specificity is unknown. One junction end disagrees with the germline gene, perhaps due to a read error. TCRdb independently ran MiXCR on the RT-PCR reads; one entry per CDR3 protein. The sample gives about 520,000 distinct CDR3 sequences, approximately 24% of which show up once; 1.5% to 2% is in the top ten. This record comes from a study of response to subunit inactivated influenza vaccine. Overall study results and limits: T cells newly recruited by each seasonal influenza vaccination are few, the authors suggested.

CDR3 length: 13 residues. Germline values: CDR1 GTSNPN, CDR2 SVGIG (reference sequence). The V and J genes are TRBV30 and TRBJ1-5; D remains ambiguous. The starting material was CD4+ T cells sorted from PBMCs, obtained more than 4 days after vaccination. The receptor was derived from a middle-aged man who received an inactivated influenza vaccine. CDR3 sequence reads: CAWSGRFNQPQNF. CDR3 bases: TGTGCCTGGAGTGGTCGGTTCAATCAGCCCCAGAATTTT.